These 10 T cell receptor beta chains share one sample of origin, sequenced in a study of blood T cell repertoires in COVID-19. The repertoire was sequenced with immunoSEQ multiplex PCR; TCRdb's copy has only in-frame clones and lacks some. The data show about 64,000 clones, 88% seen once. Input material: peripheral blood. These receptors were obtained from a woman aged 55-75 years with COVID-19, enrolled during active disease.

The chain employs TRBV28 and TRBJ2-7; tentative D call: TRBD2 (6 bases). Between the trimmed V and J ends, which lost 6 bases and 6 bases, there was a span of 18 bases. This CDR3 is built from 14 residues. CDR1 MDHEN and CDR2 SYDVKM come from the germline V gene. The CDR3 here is CASRTPGEKSEQYF. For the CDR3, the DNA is TGTGCCAGCAGGACTCCGGGGGAGAAGAGCGAGCAGTACTTC.

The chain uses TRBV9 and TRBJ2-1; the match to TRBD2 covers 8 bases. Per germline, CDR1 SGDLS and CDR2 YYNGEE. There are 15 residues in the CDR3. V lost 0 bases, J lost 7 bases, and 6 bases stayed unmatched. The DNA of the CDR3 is TGTGCCAGCAGCGTAGCGGGAGGGCCGAAGAATGAGCAGTTCTTC. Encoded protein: CASSVAGGPKNEQFF.

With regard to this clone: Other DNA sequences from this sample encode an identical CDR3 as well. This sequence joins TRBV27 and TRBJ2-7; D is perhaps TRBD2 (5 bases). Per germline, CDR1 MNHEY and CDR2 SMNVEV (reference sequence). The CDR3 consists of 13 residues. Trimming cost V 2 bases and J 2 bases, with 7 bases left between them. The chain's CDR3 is CASSLGLTYEQYF. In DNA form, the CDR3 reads TGTGCCAGCAGTTTAGGACTTACCTACGAGCAGTACTTC.

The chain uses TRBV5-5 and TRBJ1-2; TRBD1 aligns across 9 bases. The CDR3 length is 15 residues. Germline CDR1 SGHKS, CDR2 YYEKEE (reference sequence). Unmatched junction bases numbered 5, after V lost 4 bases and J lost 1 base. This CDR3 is CASSVGTGSNYGYTF. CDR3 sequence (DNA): TGTGCCAGCAGCGTGGGGACAGGGAGTAACTATGGCTACACCTTC. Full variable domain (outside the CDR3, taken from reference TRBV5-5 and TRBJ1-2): DAGVTQSPTHLIKTRGQQVTLRCSPISGHKSVSWYQQVLGQGPQFIFQYYEKEERGRGNFPDRFSARQFPNYSSELNVNALLLGDSALYLCASSVGTGSNYGYTFGSGTRLTVV.

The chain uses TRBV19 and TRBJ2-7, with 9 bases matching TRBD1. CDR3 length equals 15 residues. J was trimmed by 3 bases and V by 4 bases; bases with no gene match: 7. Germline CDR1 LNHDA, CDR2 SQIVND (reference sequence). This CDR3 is CASSNYGTGLYEQYF. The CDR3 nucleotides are TGTGCCAGTAGTAATTACGGGACAGGGCTCTACGAGCAGTACTTC.

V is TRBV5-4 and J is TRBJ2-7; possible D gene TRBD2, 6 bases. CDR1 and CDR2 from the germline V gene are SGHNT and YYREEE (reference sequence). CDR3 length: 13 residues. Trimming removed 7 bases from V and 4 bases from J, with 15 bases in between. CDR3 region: CASSLGGEYEQYF. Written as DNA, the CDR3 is TGTGCCAGCTCCTTGGGGGGAGAGTACGAGCAGTACTTC.

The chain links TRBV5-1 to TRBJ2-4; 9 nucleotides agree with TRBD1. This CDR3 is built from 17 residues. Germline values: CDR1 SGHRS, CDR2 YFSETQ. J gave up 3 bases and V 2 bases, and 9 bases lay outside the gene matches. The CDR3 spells CASSFSGTGKGKNIQYF. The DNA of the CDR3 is TGCGCCAGCAGCTTCTCTGGGACAGGGAAGGGCAAAAACATTCAGTACTTC.

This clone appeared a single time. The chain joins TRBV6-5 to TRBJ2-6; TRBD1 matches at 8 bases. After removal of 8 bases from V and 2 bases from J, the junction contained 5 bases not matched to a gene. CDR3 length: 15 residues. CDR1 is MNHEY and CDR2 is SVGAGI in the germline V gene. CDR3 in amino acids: CASLTGGAGANVLTF. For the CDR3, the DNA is TGTGCCAGCCTCACAGGGGGTGCTGGGGCCAACGTCCTGACTTTC.

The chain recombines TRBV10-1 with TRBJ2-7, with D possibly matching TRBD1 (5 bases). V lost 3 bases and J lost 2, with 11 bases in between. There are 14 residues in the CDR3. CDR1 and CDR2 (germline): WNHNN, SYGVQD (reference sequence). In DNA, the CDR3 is TGCGCCAGCAGTGACCCGACAGCCCCCTACGAGCAGTACTTC. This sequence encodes CASSDPTAPYEQYF.

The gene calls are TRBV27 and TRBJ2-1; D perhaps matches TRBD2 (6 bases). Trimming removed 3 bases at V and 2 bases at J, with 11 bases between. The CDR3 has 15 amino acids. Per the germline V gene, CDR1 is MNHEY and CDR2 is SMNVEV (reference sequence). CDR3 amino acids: CASSFSGTPYNEQFF. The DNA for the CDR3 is TGTGCCAGCAGTTTCTCCGGGACTCCCTACAATGAGCAGTTCTTC.